Listed here is a single TCR beta chain. Its antigen is as yet unknown. This sample was taken from a study of T cells expressing NK-cell markers. Study overall: HCMV serostatus: most of the eight sequenced donors positive, one negative. Study-wide results and caveats: Where several donors were concerned, these clonotypes also led the CD3+CD56-NKG2C+ fraction.

TCRdb reprocessed the 5' RACE reads, with one entry per CDR3 protein and no DNA. The table gives roughly 20,000 distinct CDR3 sequences; the top ten clones make up around 60% of it. The sequencing sample was made of blood T cells: a sorted CD56 or NKG2C T cell subset, CD4+ or CD8+ T cells, or bulk PBMC T cells (not recorded which). The TCR originated in a man aged 18-69 years in good health.

The chain's CDR3 is CASSTTPIGEQYF. This chain joins TRBV28 and TRBJ2-7. Germline assignment: CDR1 MDHEN and CDR2 SYDVKM. CDR3 length: 13 residues.